What follows are 5 T cell receptor beta chains derived from one specimen sequenced in a study of beta chain features in type 1 diabetes. Expressed TCRB transcripts were sequenced because the entire RNA isolate underwent reverse transcription. Method: immunoSEQ multiplex PCR; TCRdb's copy keeps in-frame clones and lacks some. Seen here are just under 150,000 clones, over 9.5% observed once, and the top ten hold under 1.5%. What was sequenced was naive CD4+ T cells from blood. Source of these receptors: a man aged 18 to 30 in good health.

This clone showed up just once. The chain joins TRBV19 to TRBJ1-5; unclear D gene. Trimming cost V 3 bases and J 3 bases, with 9 bases left between them. Germline assignment: CDR1 LNHDA and CDR2 SQIVND (reference sequence). The CDR3 length is 14 residues. The CDR3: CASSIGSFNQPQHF. The CDR3, as DNA: TGTGCCAGTAGTATTGGGAGCTTCAATCAGCCCCAGCATTTT.

CDR3 sequence (DNA): TGTGCCAGCAGCCCCGGACAGGGGGGCGCCTACGAGCAGTACTTC. Its protein is CASSPGQGGAYEQYF. V is TRBV11-2 and J is TRBJ2-7, with 10 bases identical to TRBD1. V shed 5 bases, J shed 2 bases, and the junction held 6 bases outside the gene matches. The CDR3 contains 15 residues. The germline V gene has CDR1 SGHAT and CDR2 FQNNGV.

This clone was seen a handful of times. The genes are TRBV4-3 and TRBJ2-5; tentative D call: TRBD1 (6 bases). V lost 0 bases, J lost 7 bases, and 15 bases lay in between. The CDR3 totals 15 residues. CDR1 and CDR2 from the germline V gene are LGHNA and YSLEER. CDR3 bases: TGCGCCAGCAGCCAAGACCCCCAGGGGTTAGGGACCCAGTACTTC. Amino acids: CASSQDPQGLGTQYF.

This clone was recorded a few times. The chain combines TRBV9 with TRBJ2-3, with TRBD2 matching over 9 bases. CDR1 is SGDLS, CDR2 YYNGEE, per germline. V lost 3 bases, J lost 6 bases, and 8 bases stayed unmatched. The CDR3 covers 15 residues. The CDR3 spells CASSAGLSGGDTQYF. As DNA, the CDR3 is TGTGCCAGCAGCGCGGGGCTTAGCGGGGGTGATACGCAGTATTTT.

This chain uses TRBV27 with TRBJ1-6; D call uncertain. CDR3 length: 14 residues. Germline V lookup: CDR1 MNHEY, CDR2 SMNVEV (reference sequence). The V gene lost 5 bases and the J gene lost 7 bases, with 12 bases spanning the gap. Here the CDR3 DNA reads TGTGCCAGCAGTCCACCGTCGGGGAATTCACCCCTCCACTTT. The encoded protein is CASSPPSGNSPLHF.